Presented here are 4 T cell receptor beta chains from one specimen sequenced in a study of OX40 agonist ivuxolimab in advanced cancers. Assay: immunoSEQ multiplex PCR; the TCRdb copy retains only in-frame clones and omits some. Seen here are 110,000 or so clones, around 93% observed once, and the top ten hold 0.5% to 0.8%. The material was CD4+ or CD8+ T cells sorted from blood, obtained in a trial of the OX40 agonist ivuxolimab. The origin of the receptors is an adult with an advanced solid tumor such as melanoma, head and neck, liver or kidney cancer.

This CDR3 reads CASSPGSRNTEAFF. In nucleotides, the CDR3 is TGTGCCAGCAGCCCCGGTTCGAGGAACACTGAAGCTTTCTTT. This chain uses TRBV7-9 with TRBJ1-1; D remains unclear. The CDR3 has 14 residues. Between the trimmed V and J ends, which lost 5 bases and 1 base, there was a span of 11 bases. Per the germline V gene, CDR1 is SEHNR and CDR2 is FQNEAQ (reference sequence).

J is TRBJ1-2 and V is TRBV6-6, with D hard to call. Looked up from germline, CDR1 is MNHNY and CDR2 is SVGAGI (reference sequence). The CDR3 consists of 14 residues. Trimming took off 0 bases at V and 4 bases at J, with 9 bases between the two ends. CDR3 amino acids: CASSYSSGIYGYTF. CDR3 nucleotide sequence: TGTGCCAGCAGTTACTCGTCAGGAATCTATGGCTACACCTTC.

J is TRBJ2-4 and V is TRBV19; 9 bases match TRBD1. Per germline, CDR1 LNHDA and CDR2 SQIVND (reference sequence). The CDR3 covers 12 residues. Germline trimming cut 8 bases from V and 6 bases from J; bases unmatched to any gene: 2. In DNA form, the CDR3 reads TGTGCCAGTTTGGACAGGGGAAACATTCAGTACTTC. Amino acid sequence: CASLDRGNIQYF.

The chain couples TRBV29-1 to TRBJ2-7, with unresolved D. V was clipped by 7 bases and J by 0 bases, with 16 bases between them. CDR3 length equals 14 residues. Germline CDR1 reads SQVTM; CDR2 reads ANQGSEA. The CDR3 here is CSARPFGTSYEQYF. CDR3 nucleotide sequence: TGCAGCGCCCGACCCTTTGGCACCTCCTACGAGCAGTACTTC.